A single T cell receptor beta chain is shown here with its context. These data belong to a study of blood T cell repertoires in COVID-19. Study background: COVID-19 samples, acute and convalescent, were from the United States, Italy and Spain.

The study drew participants aged 18 to 89 years from fewer than 30 US areas. CDR3 length: 11 amino acids. V lost 5 bases, J lost 5 bases, and 6 bases lay in between. Germline CDR1 is DFQATT and CDR2 is SNEGSKA (reference sequence). Here immunoSEQ multiplex PCR was the method, and the copy in TCRdb shows in-frame clones only, minus some. The sample has hundreds of thousands of clones; more than 70% are singletons. The source is a woman aged 40-49 years with acute COVID-19. V is TRBV20-1 and J is TRBJ1-4; D is ambiguous. Sequenced: PBMCs or T cells enriched from blood (not recorded which). The CDR3 DNA reads as TGCAGTGCTGGGAGAAATGAAAAACTGTTTTTT. Translating it yields CSAGRNEKLFF.